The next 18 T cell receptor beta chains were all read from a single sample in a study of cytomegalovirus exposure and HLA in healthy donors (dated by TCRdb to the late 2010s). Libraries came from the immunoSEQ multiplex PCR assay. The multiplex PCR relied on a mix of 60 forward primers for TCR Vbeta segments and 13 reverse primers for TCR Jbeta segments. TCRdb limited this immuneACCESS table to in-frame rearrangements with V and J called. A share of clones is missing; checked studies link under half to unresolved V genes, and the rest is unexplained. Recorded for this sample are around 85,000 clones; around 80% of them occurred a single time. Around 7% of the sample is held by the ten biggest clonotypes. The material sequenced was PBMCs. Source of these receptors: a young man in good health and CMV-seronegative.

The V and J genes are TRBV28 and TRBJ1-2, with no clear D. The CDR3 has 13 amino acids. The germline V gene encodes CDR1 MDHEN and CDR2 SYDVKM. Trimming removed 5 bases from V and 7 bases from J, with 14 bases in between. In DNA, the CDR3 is TGTGCCAGCAGTCAACCGGGAGGGTTTGGCTACACCTTC. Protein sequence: CASSQPGGFGYTF.

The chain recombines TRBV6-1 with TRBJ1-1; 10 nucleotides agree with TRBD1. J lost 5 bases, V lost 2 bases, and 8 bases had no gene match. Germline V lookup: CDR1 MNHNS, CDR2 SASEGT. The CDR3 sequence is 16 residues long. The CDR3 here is CASSESGGTGETEAFF. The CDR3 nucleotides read TGTGCCAGCAGTGAATCGGGTGGGACAGGGGAAACTGAAGCTTTCTTT.

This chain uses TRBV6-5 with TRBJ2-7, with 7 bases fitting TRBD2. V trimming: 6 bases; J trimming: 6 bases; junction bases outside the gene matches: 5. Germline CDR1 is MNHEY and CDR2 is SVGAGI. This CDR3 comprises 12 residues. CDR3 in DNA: TGTGCCAGCAGAACTACTAGCGCCGAGCAGTACTTC. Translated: CASRTTSAEQYF.

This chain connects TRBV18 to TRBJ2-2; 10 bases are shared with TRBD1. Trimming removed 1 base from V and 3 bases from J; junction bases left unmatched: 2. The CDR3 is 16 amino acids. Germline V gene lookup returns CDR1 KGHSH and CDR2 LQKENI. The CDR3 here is CASSPRQGADTGELFF. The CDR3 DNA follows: TGTGCCAGCTCACCACGACAGGGGGCGGACACCGGGGAGCTGTTTTTT.

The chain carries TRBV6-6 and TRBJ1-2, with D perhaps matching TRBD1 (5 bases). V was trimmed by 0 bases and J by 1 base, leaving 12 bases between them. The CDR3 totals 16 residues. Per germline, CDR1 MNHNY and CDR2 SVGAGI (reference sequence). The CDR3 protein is CASSYSREDFNYGYTF. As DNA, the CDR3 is TGTGCCAGCAGTTACTCCAGGGAAGATTTTAACTATGGCTACACCTTC.

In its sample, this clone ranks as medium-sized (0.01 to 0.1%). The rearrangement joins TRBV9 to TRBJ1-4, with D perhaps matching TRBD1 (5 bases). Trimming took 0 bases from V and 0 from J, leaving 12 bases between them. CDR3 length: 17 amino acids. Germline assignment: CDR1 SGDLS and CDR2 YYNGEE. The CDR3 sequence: CASSVGQQVATNEKLFF. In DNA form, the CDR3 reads TGTGCCAGCAGCGTAGGGCAACAGGTTGCAACTAATGAAAAACTGTTTTTT.

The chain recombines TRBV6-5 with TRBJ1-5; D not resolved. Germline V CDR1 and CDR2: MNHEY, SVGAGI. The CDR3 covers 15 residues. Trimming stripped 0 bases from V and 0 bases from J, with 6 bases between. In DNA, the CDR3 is TGTGCCAGCAGTTACTCGGGAGCTAGCAATCAGCCCCAGCATTTT. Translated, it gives CASSYSGASNQPQHF.

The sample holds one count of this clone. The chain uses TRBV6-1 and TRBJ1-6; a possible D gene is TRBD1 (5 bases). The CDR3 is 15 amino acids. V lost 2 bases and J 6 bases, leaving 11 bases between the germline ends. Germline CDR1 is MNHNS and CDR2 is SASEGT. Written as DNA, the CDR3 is TGTGCCAGCAGTGAATTGAGGGGACTTAATTCACCCCTCCACTTT. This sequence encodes CASSELRGLNSPLHF.

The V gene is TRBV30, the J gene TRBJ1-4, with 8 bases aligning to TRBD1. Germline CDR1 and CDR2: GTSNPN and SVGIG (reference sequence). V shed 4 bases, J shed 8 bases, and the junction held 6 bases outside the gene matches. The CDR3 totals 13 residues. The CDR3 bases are TGTGCCTGGACCGGACAGGGAAGGGAAAAACTGTTTTTT. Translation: CAWTGQGREKLFF.

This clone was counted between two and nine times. CDR3 bases: TGTGCCAGCAGCTTAGCGGCTCCGTACCTCTACAATGAGCAGTTCTTC. Translated: CASSLAAPYLYNEQFF. This chain links TRBV7-9 with TRBJ2-1; no reliable D call. This CDR3 contains 16 residues. V dropped 0 bases and J dropped 3 bases, with 12 bases sitting between them. The germline V gene encodes CDR1 SEHNR and CDR2 FQNEAQ (reference sequence).

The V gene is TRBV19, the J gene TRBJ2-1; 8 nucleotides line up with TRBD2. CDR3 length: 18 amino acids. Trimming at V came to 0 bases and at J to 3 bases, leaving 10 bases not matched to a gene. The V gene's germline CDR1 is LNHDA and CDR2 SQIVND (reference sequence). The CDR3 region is CASSIDDFGGDLYNEQFF. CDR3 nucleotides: TGTGCCAGTAGTATAGACGATTTCGGGGGGGACCTCTACAATGAGCAGTTCTTC. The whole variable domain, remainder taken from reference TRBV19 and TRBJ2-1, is DGGITQSPKYLFRKEGQNVTLSCEQNLNHDAMYWYRQDPGQGLRLIYYSQIVNDFQKGDIAEGYSVSREKKESFPLTVTSAQKNPTAFYLCASSIDDFGGDLYNEQFFGPGTRLTVL.

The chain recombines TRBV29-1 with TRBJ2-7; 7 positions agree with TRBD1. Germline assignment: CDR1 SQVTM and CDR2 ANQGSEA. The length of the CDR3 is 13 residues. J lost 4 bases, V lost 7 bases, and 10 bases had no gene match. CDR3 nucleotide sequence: TGCAGCGGAAGGGGGAGACAGGGATACGAGCAGTACTTC. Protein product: CSGRGRQGYEQYF.

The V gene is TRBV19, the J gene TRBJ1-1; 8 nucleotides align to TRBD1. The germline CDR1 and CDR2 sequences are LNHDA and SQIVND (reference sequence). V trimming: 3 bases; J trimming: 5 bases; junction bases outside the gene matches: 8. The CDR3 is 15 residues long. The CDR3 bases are TGTGCCAGTAGTATCTACGGACAGGGAGGAACTGAAGCTTTCTTT. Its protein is CASSIYGQGGTEAFF.

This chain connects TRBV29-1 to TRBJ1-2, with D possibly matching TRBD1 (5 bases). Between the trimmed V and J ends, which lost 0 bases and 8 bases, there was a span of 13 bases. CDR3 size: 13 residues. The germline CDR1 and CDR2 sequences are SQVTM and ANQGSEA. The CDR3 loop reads CSVEEGGIGGYTF. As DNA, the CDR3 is TGCAGCGTTGAAGAGGGGGGGATCGGCGGCTACACCTTC.

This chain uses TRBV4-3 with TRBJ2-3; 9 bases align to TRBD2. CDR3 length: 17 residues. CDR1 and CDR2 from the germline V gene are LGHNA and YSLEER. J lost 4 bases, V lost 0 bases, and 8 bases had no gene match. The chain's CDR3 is CASSQDFLQRGADTQYF. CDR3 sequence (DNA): TGCGCCAGCAGCCAAGATTTTCTCCAGCGGGGGGCAGATACGCAGTATTTT.

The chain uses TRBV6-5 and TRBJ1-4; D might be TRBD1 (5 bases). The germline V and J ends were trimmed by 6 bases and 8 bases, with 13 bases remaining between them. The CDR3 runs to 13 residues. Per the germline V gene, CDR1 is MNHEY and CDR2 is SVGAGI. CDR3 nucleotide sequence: TGTGCCAGCAGATACACAGCAGGGGAAAAACTGTTTTTT. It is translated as CASRYTAGEKLFF.

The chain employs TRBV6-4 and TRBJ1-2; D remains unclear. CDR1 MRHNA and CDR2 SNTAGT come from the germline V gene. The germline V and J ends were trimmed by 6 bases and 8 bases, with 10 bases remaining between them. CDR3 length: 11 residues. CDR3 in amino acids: CASSGGSGYTF. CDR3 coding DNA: TGTGCCAGCAGCGGAGGGTCGGGCTACACCTTC.

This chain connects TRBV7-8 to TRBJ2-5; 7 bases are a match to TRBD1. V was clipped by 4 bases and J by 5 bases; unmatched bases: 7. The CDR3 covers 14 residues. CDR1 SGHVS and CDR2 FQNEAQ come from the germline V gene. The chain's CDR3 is CASSSGTVGETQYF. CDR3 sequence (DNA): TGTGCCAGCAGCTCCGGGACAGTTGGGGAGACCCAGTACTTC.